In this sample, the clone carrying this T cell receptor beta chain turned up a few times. This sample was taken from a study of beta chain features in type 1 diabetes. The entirety of the isolated RNA underwent reverse transcription, so expressed TCRB transcripts were sequenced. Produced via immunoSEQ multiplex PCR; TCRdb's table is partial and in-frame only. The data contain under 900,000 clones, about 17% of them singletons. CDR1 is LNHNV and CDR2 is YYDKDF in the germline V gene (reference sequence). The ends were cut back, 2 bases at V and 8 bases at J, with 12 bases in the middle. CDR3 length equals 14 residues. Via the markers CD45RO/CCR7/CD25/CD127/CD95/CD27, stem cell-like memory, regulatory, central memory and naive CD4+ cells were sorted.

This receptor was obtained from a woman younger than 35 in good health. Sequenced: naive CD4+ T cells from blood. The chain joins TRBV15 to TRBJ2-2, with D perhaps matching TRBD1 (5 bases). The CDR3 bases are TGTGCCACCAGCAGACAGACAGTAACAGGGGAGCTGTTTTTT. Its protein product is CATSRQTVTGELFF.